The sequence of this TCR beta chain was determined in a study of cytomegalovirus exposure and HLA in healthy donors. V was pared by 8 bases and J by 7 bases, with 18 bases between. This CDR3 comprises 13 residues. Per germline, CDR1 SQVTM and CDR2 ANQGSEA. Use of 60 Vbeta and 13 Jbeta primers characterized the PCR. Only in-frame clones appear in the TCRdb table, and some are missing; sequencing was by immunoSEQ multiplex PCR. Of around 200,000 clones listed, around 75% are singletons. The sample comprised PBMCs. The chain joins TRBV29-1 to TRBJ2-1; weak D call: TRBD1 (5 bases). This clonotype was obtained from a male donor in good health and CMV-seronegative. In DNA, the CDR3 is TGCAGCTCTTCGTTGGGGCTTTTAAATGAGCAGTTCTTC. It yields the protein CSSSLGLLNEQFF.